Here is one T cell receptor (beta chain) with its context. This sample stems from a study of blood T cell repertoires in COVID-19. As for the study in general: Samples came from the United States, Italy and Spain, spanning acute and convalescent COVID-19. The cDNA or gDNA used as material had been derived from T cells, B-cell-depleted T cells, or PBMCs.

Authors' processing steps: Nucleated cell number was recorded as an estimate derived from reference gene primer amplification. Generated by immunoSEQ multiplex PCR, the TCRdb table keeps only in-frame clones and is missing some. Clonal size and the V and J genes are those of that table, whereas D and trimming came from the DNA. The sample shows more than 350,000 clones, around 87% of them seen only once. The germline V gene encodes CDR1 SQVTM and CDR2 ANQGSEA. Between the trimmed V and J ends, which lost 5 bases and 2 bases, there was a span of 7 bases. This CDR3 is built from 11 residues. Enrolled during active infection, Seattle patients were then followed longitudinally.

The chain couples TRBV29-1 to TRBJ2-7; tentatively, D is TRBD2 (6 bases). Sequencing was done on a sample of peripheral blood. This TCR was sampled from a woman aged 30 to 39 with COVID-19, enrolled during active disease. CDR3 region: CSVSGAYEQYF. The CDR3 DNA follows: TGCAGCGTTTCGGGGGCCTACGAGCAGTACTTC.